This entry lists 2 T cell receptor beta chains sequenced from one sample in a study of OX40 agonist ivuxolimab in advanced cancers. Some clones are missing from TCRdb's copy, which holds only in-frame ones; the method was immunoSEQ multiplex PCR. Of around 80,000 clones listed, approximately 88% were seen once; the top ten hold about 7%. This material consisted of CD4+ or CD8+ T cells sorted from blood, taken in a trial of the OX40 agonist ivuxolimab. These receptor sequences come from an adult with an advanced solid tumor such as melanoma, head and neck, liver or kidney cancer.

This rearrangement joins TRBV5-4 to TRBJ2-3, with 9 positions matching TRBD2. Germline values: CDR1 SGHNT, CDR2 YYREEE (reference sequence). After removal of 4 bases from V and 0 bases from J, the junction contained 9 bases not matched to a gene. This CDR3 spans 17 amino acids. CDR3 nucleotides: TGTGCCAGCAGCCCCGGGACTAGCCGGCCTAGCACAGATACGCAGTATTTT. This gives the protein CASSPGTSRPSTDTQYF.

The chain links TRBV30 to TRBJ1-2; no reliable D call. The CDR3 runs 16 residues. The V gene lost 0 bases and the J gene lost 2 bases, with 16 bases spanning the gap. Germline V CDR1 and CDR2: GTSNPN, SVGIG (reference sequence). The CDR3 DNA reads TGTGCCTGGAGTGTACTCTCACCGGTTATGAACTATGGCTACACCTTC. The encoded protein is CAWSVLSPVMNYGYTF.